This T cell receptor beta chain came from a study of CD8 T cells in ankylosing spondylitis. Whole-study findings and limits: There was a TCR beta motif, made of several highly homologous variants, that appeared characteristic of ankylosing spondylitis blood.

Germline lookup yields CDR1 SGHTA and CDR2 FQGNSA. V was clipped by 5 bases and J by 5 bases; unmatched bases: 8. This CDR3 spans 14 amino acids. This clonotype was detected a few times. Its antigen is still unknown. TCRdb reprocessed the 5' RACE reads with MiXCR, giving one entry per CDR3 protein. The top ten clones hold 0.45% to 0.6% of a sample with around 890,000 distinct CDR3 sequences, roughly 12% of them seen once. The material sequenced was blood, either unsorted or a sorted T cell fraction (not recorded which). V usage is TRBV7-2 and J usage is TRBJ2-7; 8 bases map to TRBD2. This TCR was recovered from a male donor with ankylosing spondylitis. The CDR3 DNA reads as TGTGCCAGCAGCCGTGGGACTAGTCCCGACGAGCAGTACTTC. Translating gives CASSRGTSPDEQYF.